This T cell receptor (beta chain) was documented in a study of low-dose radiotherapy and immunotherapy resistance in tumors. Germline V gene lookup returns CDR1 SGHAT and CDR2 FQNNGV. This CDR3 has 15 amino acids. The J segment lost 1 base and the V segment lost 5 bases, leaving 8 bases of the junction unmatched. Time point meaning: before trial treatment. Covering alpha and beta chains, TRAV- and TRBV-specific primers were used for the first-strand cDNA. The authors ran about 18 PCR cycles to amplify TCRs with a constant-region primer and V-primer adapter. One entry per CDR3 protein results from TCRdb running MiXCR on the reads. The table lists tens of thousands of distinct CDR3 sequences, roughly 19% of them singletons.

The sequences come from PBMCs, collected before treatment. This TCR derives from a male donor with prostate cancer. The genes are TRBV11-2 and TRBJ2-7; TRBD2 matches at 7 bases. The DNA of the CDR3 is TGTGCCAGCAGCCCGGGCCTCGGGGGGTCCTACGAGCAGTACTTC. Protein product: CASSPGLGGSYEQYF.